The clone carrying this T cell receptor beta chain has more than one count but fewer than ten. The antigen is unknown. With 10 bases clipped from V and 1 base from J, the junction kept 2 bases outside the gene matches. The CDR3 contains 13 residues. The germline V gene encodes CDR1 SNHLY and CDR2 FYNNEI. The assay was immunoSEQ multiplex PCR, and TCRdb's table has in-frame clones only and misses some. The data contain approximately 30,000 clones, roughly 72% of them singletons. Expansion with viral peptide pools was applied to antigen-specific CD4+ T cells by the ViraFEST assay prior to sequencing. Having been cultured for about 10 days, the cells underwent CD4+ T cell isolation. Vaccinated participants had no history of SARS-CoV-2 infection and tested negative for nucleocapsid antibodies. Cultures had half their medium replaced with IL-2 medium on days 3 and 7. This sample was taken from a study of vaccination effects on CD4 cells after COVID-19.

Study results and caveats: Limitations: small convalescent group and missing early post-infection timepoints. Clones from infection and from vaccination both contracted markedly late after vaccination.

The receptor was isolated from a human donor who received a COVID-19 vaccine. The sequencing here drew on CD4+ T cells from PBMCs cultured with HCoV-OC43 spike peptides, taken before COVID-19 vaccination. Subset in this sample: HCoV-OC43 spike overlapping peptide pool stimulation. The rearrangement uses TRBV2 and TRBJ1-3, with TRBD1 matching over 9 bases. CDR3 nucleotides: TGTGCCACGGGACAGGGATCTGGAAACACCATATATTTT. Protein sequence: CATGQGSGNTIYF.